The rows below give T cell receptor beta chains drawn from one sample of a study of OX40 agonist ivuxolimab in advanced cancers. Repertoires were generated with immunoSEQ multiplex PCR, while TCRdb's copy carries only in-frame clones and drops some. The sample has 40,000 to 55,000 clones, roughly 80% seen once. Sequencing used CD4+ or CD8+ T cells sorted from blood, obtained in a trial of the OX40 agonist ivuxolimab. The receptors derive from an adult with an advanced solid tumor such as melanoma, head and neck, liver or kidney cancer. CDR3s include the opening cysteine and the closing phenylalanine or tryptophan. A D gene is named only where the DNA matches it firmly. Not every row has a clone size; where given, it reads once, few, many or a size class.

D: TRBD1; J: TRBJ2-1; size: .; V: TRBV6-5; CDR3: CASSPDRGEDEQFF; DNA: TGTGCCAGCAGTCCGGACAGGGGGGAGGATGAGCAGTTCTTC
D: TRBD1; J: TRBJ1-4; size: once; V: TRBV28; CDR3: CANSGQRTNEKLFF; DNA: TGTGCCAATTCGGGACAGCGAACTAATGAAAAACTGTTTTTT
D: .; J: TRBJ1-1; size: .; V: TRBV5-6; CDR3: CASSYGDFVNTEAFF; DNA: TGTGCCAGCAGCTACGGAGATTTCGTGAACACTGAAGCTTTCTTT
D: .; J: TRBJ1-2; size: .; V: TRBV7-9; CDR3: CASSGGEDGYTF; DNA: TGTGCCAGCAGTGGGGGAGAGGATGGCTACACCTTC
D: .; J: TRBJ2-2; size: .; V: TRBV18; CDR3: CASSPPAAGPPSTGELFF; DNA: TGTGCCAGCTCACCACCGGCGGCGGGGCCCCCAAGCACCGGGGAGCTGTTTTTT
D: .; J: TRBJ2-3; size: .; V: TRBV27; CDR3: CASRIGTSTDTQYF; DNA: TGTGCCAGCAGGATAGGGACTAGCACAGATACGCAGTATTTT
D: TRBD2; J: TRBJ2-1; size: .; V: TRBV6-5; CDR3: CASRVAGGNEQFF; DNA: TGTGCCAGCCGTGTAGCGGGAGGCAATGAGCAGTTCTTC
D: .; J: TRBJ2-7; size: once; V: TRBV27; CDR3: CASSSGPAYEQYF; DNA: TGTGCCAGCAGTTCGGGGCCCGCCTACGAGCAGTACTTC
D: .; J: TRBJ1-1; size: .; V: TRBV9; CDR3: CASSPIATDSRGAFF; DNA: TGTGCCAGCAGCCCCATTGCGACGGACTCTAGGGGAGCTTTCTTT
D: TRBD2; J: TRBJ2-1; size: once; V: TRBV7-3; CDR3: CASSPEGLAEDEQFF; DNA: TGTGCCAGCAGCCCCGAGGGACTAGCGGAGGATGAGCAGTTCTTC
D: .; J: TRBJ2-7; size: .; V: TRBV7-7; CDR3: CASSQGAGPTLNEQYF; DNA: TGTGCTAGCAGCCAAGGCGCGGGACCGACTTTAAACGAGCAGTACTTC
D: TRBD1; J: TRBJ1-2; size: .; V: TRBV4-3; CDR3: CASSQTGDYGYTF; DNA: TGCGCCAGCAGCCAGACAGGGGACTATGGCTACACCTTC
D: .; J: TRBJ1-1; size: .; V: TRBV11-1; CDR3: CASSLVKVYGGPAEAFF; DNA: TGTGCCAGCAGCTTAGTTAAAGTCTATGGGGGGCCGGCTGAAGCTTTCTTT
D: .; J: TRBJ1-3; size: .; V: TRBV4-1; CDR3: CASSQDRSGNTIYF; DNA: TGCGCCAGCAGCCAAGATAGGTCTGGAAACACCATATATTTT
D: .; J: TRBJ2-1; size: .; V: TRBV27; CDR3: CASSLSLVPSSYNEQFF; DNA: TGTGCCAGCAGTTTATCCCTTGTGCCCAGCTCCTACAATGAGCAGTTCTTC
D: .; J: TRBJ2-1; size: .; V: TRBV5-1; CDR3: CASIPPGPSDNEQFF; DNA: TGCGCCAGCATACCCCCGGGGCCCTCGGATAATGAGCAGTTCTTC
D: TRBD2; J: TRBJ2-3; size: .; V: TRBV2; CDR3: CASSPQPPSTSGRPDTQYF; DNA: TGTGCCAGCAGTCCGCAACCTCCCTCGACTAGCGGGAGGCCAGATACGCAGTATTTT
D: .; J: TRBJ2-7; size: .; V: TRBV12-1; CDR3: CASSSRADYEQYF; DNA: TGTGCCAGCAGCTCCCGGGCGGACTACGAGCAGTACTTC
D: .; J: TRBJ1-1; size: .; V: TRBV30; CDR3: CAWSVLGGRNTEAFF; DNA: TGTGCCTGGAGTGTCTTAGGGGGGAGGAACACTGAAGCTTTCTTT
D: .; J: TRBJ2-1; size: .; V: TRBV7-7; CDR3: CASSFSGKTEQFF; DNA: TGTGCTAGCAGCTTCTCGGGAAAAACTGAGCAGTTCTTC
D: .; J: TRBJ2-7; size: .; V: TRBV7-8; CDR3: CASSPPGAYEQYF; DNA: TGTGCCAGCAGCCCCCCCGGGGCCTACGAGCAGTACTTC
D: .; J: TRBJ2-2; size: once; V: TRBV5-3; CDR3: CAGGKNTGELFF; DNA: TGTGCCGGAGGGAAGAACACCGGGGAGCTGTTTTTT
D: .; J: TRBJ2-7; size: .; V: TRBV27; CDR3: CASSLSVFSYEQYF; DNA: TGTGCCAGCAGTTTATCGGTTTTCTCCTACGAGCAGTACTTC
D: TRBD1; J: TRBJ2-2; size: .; V: TRBV19; CDR3: CASSIDRVAGELFF; DNA: TGTGCCAGTAGTATTGACAGGGTGGCCGGGGAGCTGTTTTTT
D: TRBD1; J: TRBJ1-4; size: .; V: TRBV6-5; CDR3: CASSYSGGESREKLFF; DNA: TGTGCCAGCAGTTACTCAGGGGGCGAATCACGTGAAAAACTGTTTTTT
D: TRBD1; J: TRBJ1-1; size: .; V: TRBV10-1; CDR3: CASSEGTDDTEAFF; DNA: TGCGCCAGCAGTGAGGGGACAGATGATACTGAAGCTTTCTTT
D: TRBD1; J: TRBJ2-2; size: .; V: TRBV9; CDR3: CASSGPTGVNTGELFF; DNA: TGTGCCAGCAGCGGCCCGACAGGGGTGAACACCGGGGAGCTGTTTTTT
D: .; J: TRBJ2-1; size: .; V: TRBV5-6; CDR3: CASSLMVGPSSYNEQFF; DNA: TGTGCCAGCAGCTTGATGGTAGGGCCTTCCTCCTACAATGAGCAGTTCTTC
D: .; J: TRBJ2-1; size: .; V: TRBV7-9; CDR3: CAIPPSAYNEQFF; DNA: TGTGCCATTCCTCCCAGCGCCTACAATGAGCAGTTCTTC
D: TRBD1; J: TRBJ2-1; size: .; V: TRBV27; CDR3: CASSLSPLPGQDYNEQFF; DNA: TGTGCCAGCAGTTTATCCCCCTTACCGGGACAGGACTACAATGAGCAGTTCTTC
D: .; J: TRBJ1-5; size: .; V: TRBV11-2; CDR3: CASTPPRVSNQPQHF; DNA: TGTGCCAGCACCCCCCCCAGGGTAAGCAATCAGCCCCAGCATTTT
D: .; J: TRBJ2-7; size: .; V: TRBV7-9; CDR3: CASSLALGGVYEQYF; DNA: TGTGCCAGCAGCTTAGCGCTGGGCGGTGTATACGAGCAGTACTTC
D: .; J: TRBJ2-7; size: .; V: TRBV4-3; CDR3: CASSQDQGHEQYF; DNA: TGCGCCAGCAGCCAAGATCAGGGCCACGAGCAGTACTTC
D: .; J: TRBJ1-5; size: .; V: TRBV28; CDR3: CASSLLIQTEPQHF; DNA: TGTGCCAGCAGTTTATTAATCCAAACAGAGCCCCAGCATTTT
D: TRBD2; J: TRBJ2-1; size: .; V: TRBV7-9; CDR3: CASSPTLVAGANNEQFF; DNA: TGTGCCAGCAGCCCAACGTTGGTAGCGGGAGCGAATAATGAGCAGTTCTTC
D: .; J: TRBJ1-5; size: once; V: TRBV27; CDR3: CASSLRGGQPQHF; DNA: TGTGCCAGCAGCCTACGGGGGGGGCAGCCCCAGCATTTT
D: TRBD2; J: TRBJ2-7; size: .; V: TRBV7-9; CDR3: CASSQERGSSYEQYF; DNA: TGTGCCAGCAGCCAAGAGCGGGGGAGCTCCTACGAGCAGTACTTC
D: .; J: TRBJ2-7; size: .; V: TRBV6-5; CDR3: CASSPRDSLFGQYF; DNA: TGTGCCAGCAGTCCGCGGGACAGCCTTTTTGGGCAGTACTTC
D: .; J: TRBJ1-5; size: few; V: TRBV4-1; CDR3: CASSHPAGNQPQHF; DNA: TGCGCCAGCAGCCACCCTGCGGGCAATCAGCCCCAGCATTTT
D: TRBD1; J: TRBJ2-7; size: .; V: TRBV4-1; CDR3: CASSQGNPGQGSYEQYF; DNA: TGCGCCAGCAGCCAAGGTAACCCGGGACAGGGATCCTACGAGCAGTACTTC
D: TRBD1; J: TRBJ2-7; size: .; V: TRBV4-1; CDR3: CASSYRQGSYEQYF; DNA: TGCGCCAGCAGCTATCGACAGGGCTCCTACGAGCAGTACTTC
D: TRBD2; J: TRBJ2-3; size: .; V: TRBV11-2; CDR3: CASSSFLAGDGTQYF; DNA: TGTGCCAGCAGCTCGTTCCTAGCGGGAGATGGTACGCAGTATTTT
D: .; J: TRBJ2-3; size: .; V: TRBV28; CDR3: CASNLRGYF; DNA: TGTGCCAGCAACCTCCGGGGGTATTTT
D: TRBD2; J: TRBJ2-1; size: .; V: TRBV9; CDR3: CASSVGGATGAGAFNEQFF; DNA: TGTGCCAGCAGCGTAGGAGGGGCCACCGGAGCGGGGGCTTTCAATGAGCAGTTCTTC
D: .; J: TRBJ2-2; size: .; V: TRBV6-5; CDR3: CASSYSPSARELFF; DNA: TGTGCCAGCAGTTACTCCCCATCCGCACGGGAGCTGTTTTTT
D: .; J: TRBJ2-2; size: many; V: TRBV6-1; CDR3: CASSEEVGRSTGELFF; DNA: TGTGCCAGCAGTGAAGAGGTGGGGCGCAGCACCGGGGAGCTGTTTTTT
D: .; J: TRBJ2-3; size: .; V: TRBV5-1; CDR3: CASSPWSGDGTDTQYF; DNA: TGCGCCAGCAGCCCTTGGTCAGGGGATGGCACAGATACGCAGTATTTT
D: TRBD1; J: TRBJ2-7; size: .; V: TRBV15; CDR3: CATSWTGGNVVDEQYF; DNA: TGTGCCACCAGTTGGACAGGGGGCAATGTGGTGGACGAGCAGTACTTC
D: TRBD2; J: TRBJ2-1; size: .; V: TRBV6-5; CDR3: CASSYGSGGADEQFF; DNA: TGTGCCAGCAGTTACGGTAGCGGGGGGGCGGATGAGCAGTTCTTC
D: .; J: TRBJ2-2; size: .; V: TRBV28; CDR3: CASSLRGVATGELFF; DNA: TGTGCCAGCAGTTTAAGAGGGGTAGCCACCGGGGAGCTGTTTTTT
D: .; J: TRBJ1-6; size: few; V: TRBV10-1; CDR3: CASSEGPNSPLHF; DNA: TGCGCCAGCAGTGAGGGGCCCAATTCACCCCTCCACTTT
D: .; J: TRBJ2-7; size: .; V: TRBV4-1; CDR3: CASSQVPGGTVSYEQYF; DNA: TGCGCCAGCAGCCAAGTCCCGGGAGGGACAGTCTCCTACGAGCAGTACTTC
D: .; J: TRBJ2-7; size: .; V: TRBV9; CDR3: CASSVGSGKTYEQYF; DNA: TGTGCCAGCAGCGTAGGGAGCGGCAAAACCTACGAGCAGTACTTC
D: .; J: TRBJ2-5; size: .; V: TRBV6-6; CDR3: CASGWREQETQYF; DNA: TGTGCCAGCGGTTGGAGAGAGCAAGAGACCCAGTACTTC